Here is one T cell receptor (beta chain) with its context. The data originate from a study of blood T cell repertoires in COVID-19. Study context: The study drew acute and convalescent COVID-19 samples from the United States, Italy and Spain. Nucleic acid was either cDNA or gDNA, and it came from T cells, B-cell-depleted T cells, or PBMCs.

Source study methods: Amplification from reference gene primers served as the basis for estimated nucleated cell counts. Some clones are missing from TCRdb's copy, which holds only in-frame ones; the method was immunoSEQ multiplex PCR. D and trimming come from the DNA, and the V and J calls and clone size come from that table. Of hundreds of thousands of clones listed, around 79% were seen once; the top ten hold about 3%. CDR3 size: 15 residues. CDR1 is SGHRS and CDR2 is YFSETQ in the germline V gene. Deletions cut 3 bases from V and 0 bases from J, with 10 bases between. V gene TRBV5-1 combines with J gene TRBJ2-1, with D maybe TRBD2 (6 bases). This TCR came from a woman aged 80 or over with acute or convalescent COVID-19. Sequences were obtained from peripheral blood. CDR3 sequence reads: CASSSDGSSYNEQFF. The CDR3 coding sequence is TGCGCCAGCAGCTCCGACGGGAGCTCCTACAATGAGCAGTTCTTC.